Presented here are 10 T cell receptor beta chains from one specimen sequenced in a study of regulatory T cells in long-lasting Graves disease. With iRepertoire HTBI primers and Arm-PCR of CDR3 regions, TCR beta libraries were built. TCRdb redid the calling of the multiplex PCR reads with MiXCR, one entry per CDR3 protein. Of about 540,000 distinct CDR3 sequences in the sample, approximately 15% were seen once. Time point here: newly diagnosed GD, antithyroid drugs for less than 3 months. After RNA was extracted from PBMCs, the TCR library was made from it. These data also featured in a second study, about T cells in Graves' hyperthyroidism and ophthalmopathy.

This specimen consisted of peripheral blood mononuclear cells (PBMCs), obtained at new diagnosis, from a patient treated with antithyroid drugs. The receptors were sampled from a man aged 25 to 40 with Graves disease.

This clonotype showed up many times. The chain has TRBV7-2 and TRBJ2-7, with D maybe TRBD1 (6 bases). The CDR3 extends over 15 amino acids. Germline CDR1 is SGHTA and CDR2 is FQGNSA. Trimming removed 5 bases from V and 0 bases from J, with 14 bases in between. The CDR3 DNA follows: TGTGCCAGCAGCACCCGTAGGGACACCTCCTACGAGCAGTACTTC. It is translated as CASSTRRDTSYEQYF.

There are many counts of this clonotype. CDR3 in DNA: TGTGCCAGCAGTTACGGTCCTCCGGTTAGCGAGCAGTACTTC. It codes for CASSYGPPVSEQYF. V usage is TRBV6-5 and J usage is TRBJ2-7, with D unclear. Germline V gives CDR1 MNHEY, CDR2 SVGAGI. V dropped 2 bases and J dropped 6 bases, with 14 bases sitting between them. The CDR3 loop spans 14 amino acids.

V usage is TRBV5-1 and J usage is TRBJ2-3, with D perhaps matching TRBD1 or TRBD2 (5 bases each). The J call could be wrong; TRBJ2-5 is a better fit for the DNA end. The CDR3 totals 16 residues. In germline, CDR1 is SGHRS, CDR2 YFSETQ. The CDR3 DNA reads TGCGCCAGCAGCTTAAATATCGGGGCCTCCGGAGAGACCCAGTACTTC. Protein product: CASSLNIGASGETQYF.

The rearrangement links TRBV7-9 to TRBJ1-2; the D gene is possibly TRBD1 (5 bases). V was pared by 2 bases and J by 2 bases, with 15 bases between. This CDR3 has 16 amino acids. Germline CDR1 is SEHNR and CDR2 is FQNEAQ (reference sequence). CDR3 coding DNA: TGTGCCAGCAGCTTACCCCTGGCGACAGCCAACTATGGCTACACCTTC. Residues: CASSLPLATANYGYTF.

This clonotype was observed at least ten times. The chain links TRBV12-3 or TRBV12-4 to TRBJ2-5; 9 bases are a match to TRBD2. With 6 bases clipped from V and 4 bases from J, the junction kept 9 bases outside the gene matches. There are 15 residues in the CDR3. The CDR3 is CASRESGRSVETQYF. The CDR3 coding sequence is TGTGCCAGCAGGGAGAGCGGGAGGTCGGTAGAGACCCAGTACTTC.

A remark on this clonotype: A clone one base away is much larger, so this may be a read error. The chain couples TRBV5-1 to TRBJ2-4; D is possibly TRBD2 (6 bases). The last part of the DNA fits TRBJ2-1 better; the J call may be wrong. The CDR3 is made up of 14 amino acids. In germline, CDR1 is SGHRS, CDR2 YFSETQ. This CDR3 is CASGLIYGSAIQFF. Written as DNA, the CDR3 is TGCGCCAGCGGCTTGATCTACGGGAGCGCCATTCAGTTCTTC.

This clonotype was seen many times. The CDR3 loop reads CATSDLGQGVHNEQFF. The CDR3 coding sequence is TGTGCCACCAGTGATCTAGGACAGGGGGTCCACAATGAGCAGTTCTTC. The gene calls are TRBV24-1 and TRBJ2-1; 10 nucleotides align to TRBD1. Germline CDR1 reads KGHDR; CDR2 reads SFDVKD. This CDR3 region has 16 residues. The junction had 6 bases not matched to a gene; V was cut back by 3 bases and J by 5 bases.

About this clonotype: A much larger clonotype is one base distant, so this may be a read error. V gene TRBV6-1 combines with J gene TRBJ2-1, with D tentatively TRBD2 (6 bases). This CDR3 is 13 amino acids long. Germline CDR1 MNHNS, CDR2 SASEGT. The V end lost 11 bases, the J end lost 1 base, and 12 bases lay between the germline ends. This CDR3 is CARGMGSYNEQFF. CDR3 sequence (DNA): TGTGCCCGGGGGATGGGTTCCTACAATGAGCAGTTCTTC.

This clonotype was counted between two and nine times. The chain has TRBV20-1 and TRBJ2-7; 7 nucleotides match TRBD2. Looked up from germline, CDR1 is DFQATT and CDR2 is SNEGSKA (reference sequence). The CDR3 runs to 14 residues. V lost 1 base to trimming and J lost 4 bases; unmatched junction nucleotides: 7. The CDR3 sequence is CSARVDRGGYEQYF. In nucleotides, the CDR3 is TGCAGTGCTAGAGTTGATAGGGGAGGGTACGAGCAGTACTTC.

This clonotype was detected many times. The chain carries TRBV7-2 and TRBJ1-2, with D possibly matching TRBD1 (6 bases). The length of the CDR3 is 15 residues. The germline V and J ends were trimmed by 0 bases and 7 bases, with 15 bases remaining between them. Germline-derived CDR1 and CDR2 are SGHTA and FQGNSA. CDR3 loop: CASSLAPSQGIGYTF. Here the CDR3 DNA reads TGTGCCAGCAGCTTAGCGCCGAGTCAGGGGATTGGCTACACCTTC.